This T cell receptor beta chain was captured by sequencing in a study of T cell changes during pregnancy in multiple sclerosis. Sequencing was performed with immunoSEQ multiplex PCR; in TCRdb, only in-frame clones are kept and a portion is missing. The sample lists roughly 53,000 clones, 90% occurring once. The CDR3 runs 14 residues. V shed 3 bases and J 7 bases; nucleotides not matched to a gene: 7. Germline assignment: CDR1 LNHDA and CDR2 SQIVND (reference sequence). The chain uses TRBV19 and TRBJ1-2, with TRBD1 matching over 8 bases. Sequencing was performed on CD8+ T cells from peripheral blood mononuclear cells, taken before pregnancy. The sequence was obtained from a female donor with multiple sclerosis, enrolled in a pregnancy study. The CDR3 sequence is CASSMGQGAGGYTF. The CDR3 DNA is TGTGCCAGTAGTATGGGCCAGGGGGCTGGTGGCTACACCTTC.